This record covers a single TCR beta chain. Its antigen is as yet unknown. Second-dose intervals near 4 or 12 weeks were combined. V lost 4 bases and J 2 bases, leaving 15 bases between the germline ends. The CDR3 contains 15 residues. CDR1 and CDR2 from the germline V gene are SGHNT and YYREEE (reference sequence). The sample comes from a study of T cell responses to AZD1222 COVID-19 vaccine. Regarding the study as a whole: Nearly half of unique spike-specific TCRs reportedly avoided B.1.351 and B.1.1.7 mutated regions. The breadth and depth of Spike-specific TCRs increased once two AZD1222 doses had been given.

Assay used: immunoSEQ multiplex PCR; TCRdb lists only in-frame clones, some missing. The table has 80,000 or so clones, 92% seen once; the top ten hold roughly 4.3%. The V and J genes are TRBV5-4 and TRBJ1-1, with a weak D call TRBD1 (6 bases). This TCR was recovered from an adult who received the AZD1222 COVID-19 vaccine. This specimen was peripheral blood, taken 28 days after the second AZD1222 dose. CDR3 nucleotides: TGTGCCAGCAGCCTACTGGGGACACTTAACACTGAAGCTTTCTTT. Encoded protein: CASSLLGTLNTEAFF.